This TCR beta chain was sequenced in a study of cytomegalovirus exposure and HLA in healthy donors. Study-wide points: Sequencing depth roughly uniform across donors was assumed in presence/absence analyses.

The primer mix had 60 Vbeta and 13 Jbeta primers. The repertoire was sequenced with immunoSEQ multiplex PCR; TCRdb's copy has only in-frame clones and lacks some. The sample has 200,000 or so clones, approximately 80% seen once. In regard to this clone: Its antigen is currently unknown.

Sequenced: PBMCs. The TCR sequence derives from a woman in her thirties in good health and CMV-seropositive.

CDR3 protein: CASSERVQGGTEAFF. The DNA of the CDR3 is TGTGCCAGCAGTGAAAGGGTCCAGGGGGGCACTGAAGCTTTCTTT. The chain is built from TRBV6-1 and TRBJ1-1; 7 bases agree with TRBD1. The length of the CDR3 is 15 residues. The J segment lost 4 bases and the V segment lost 2 bases, leaving 7 bases of the junction unmatched. Per the germline V gene, CDR1 is MNHNS and CDR2 is SASEGT.